This TCR beta chain was captured in a study of T cell changes during pregnancy in multiple sclerosis. Germline values: CDR1 SQVTM, CDR2 ANQGSEA. The CDR3 covers 15 residues. The table came from immunoSEQ multiplex PCR; TCRdb's copy has only in-frame clones and leaves some out. The data show 90,000 to 120,000 clones, with roughly 92% seen just once and over 0.65% held by the top ten. The specimen comprised peripheral blood, sampled in the third trimester of pregnancy. This chain uses TRBV29-1 with TRBJ2-5; no definite D call. The J call could be wrong; TRBJ2-7 is a better fit for the DNA end. This TCR came from a female donor in good health, enrolled as a control in a pregnancy study. The CDR3 DNA sequence: TGCAGCGTTGAAATTAAGGCTTTTAGCTCCTACGAGCAGTACTTC. Translating it yields CSVEIKAFSSYEQYF.